The present T cell receptor (beta chain) was sequenced within a study of blood T cell repertoires in COVID-19. CDR1 and CDR2 (germline): SGHNT, YENEEA. The V and J ends lost 5 bases and 0 bases, in that order; junction bases with no gene match: 4. The CDR3 is 15 amino acids. Clones were read by immunoSEQ multiplex PCR, and TCRdb kept only the in-frame ones, dropping some. The data hold about 180,000 clones, with 83% observed a single time. The TCR originated in a human donor in a cohort sampled during active COVID-19. This chain uses TRBV11-3 with TRBJ2-1, with TRBD2 matching over 7 bases. Sequences were obtained from peripheral blood. CDR3: CASSPGGVSYNEQFF. For the CDR3, the DNA is TGTGCCAGCAGCCCTGGGGGGGTCTCCTACAATGAGCAGTTCTTC.